This TCR beta chain was identified during a study of T-cell memory formation after mild COVID-19. Whole-study results and caveats: Researchers could not confirm that second-wave clones peaking on day 37 targeted SARS-CoV-2. Researchers report contracting CD4+ clones mostly in CM and EM, with CD8+ clones in EMRA.

This clonotype was seen a few times. Its target is unknown. The CDR3 runs to 16 residues. Germline V gives CDR1 SGDLS, CDR2 YYNGEE. Trimming left V 4 bases short and J 4 bases short, with 19 bases between. Constant-segment primers were used for 5'RACE, and the resulting TCR alpha and TCR beta cDNA libraries carried sample barcodes and UMIs. Each CDR3 protein gets one entry after TCRdb re-called the 5' RACE reads with MiXCR. The profile shows roughly 130,000 distinct CDR3 sequences, more than 15% of them singletons. The clonotype originates from an adult woman who had mild COVID-19 (a few samples of this study predate the infection). Cell type and time point are not known. This chain uses TRBV9 with TRBJ2-3, with D perhaps TRBD2 (6 bases). The specimen was PBMCs or a T cell subset sorted from them (not recorded which). The CDR3 DNA is TGTGCCAGCAGCCCCCGACTAGACGGGCCTCCAGATACGCAGTATTTT. Protein product: CASSPRLDGPPDTQYF.